This T cell receptor beta chain was identified in a study of regulatory T cells in long-lasting Graves disease. iRepertoire HTBI primers and Arm-PCR of CDR3 regions built TCR beta libraries. TCRdb itself ran the multiplex PCR reads through MiXCR, one entry per CDR3 protein. The sample has hundreds of thousands of distinct CDR3 sequences, about 20% seen once. The table lists this clonotype with many counts. Stated time point: persistent/refractory GD, antithyroid drugs over 5 years with positive TRAb. PBMC RNA served as the TCR library source. Specimen: peripheral blood mononuclear cells (PBMCs), collected when the disease was refractory, from a patient treated with antithyroid drugs. The TCR comes from a female donor with Graves disease.

The DNA for the CDR3 is TGTGCCAGCAGTTCCCAAGAGATGGGGGCGCGGGGCTACACCTTC. Amino acids: CASSSQEMGARGYTF. V gene TRBV12-3 or TRBV12-4 combines with J gene TRBJ1-2, with D perhaps TRBD1 (6 bases). Trimming took off 4 bases at V and 8 bases at J, with 20 bases between the two ends. This CDR3 has 15 residues.